A single sample is the source of the 29 T cell receptor beta chains below, sequenced in a study of T cells after yellow fever vaccination. TCRdb reanalysed the 5' RACE reads using MiXCR and keeps one entry per CDR3 protein. The table records about 69,000 distinct CDR3 sequences, 5.9% of them present only once. The sequenced sample was CD4+ T cells sorted from PBMCs, obtained around 15 days after the first yellow fever vaccination. All receptors come from a man younger than 35 who received the YFV17D yellow fever vaccine.

This clonotype occurred many times. The gene calls are TRBV20-1 and TRBJ1-1; the match to TRBD1 covers 10 bases. The germline V gene has CDR1 DFQATT and CDR2 SNEGSKA (reference sequence). V was clipped by 4 bases and J by 4 bases; unmatched bases: 6. The CDR3 length is 14 residues. The CDR3 nucleotides read TGCAGTGCTATGCAAAGGGACAGGGGCACTGAAGCTTTCTTT. Protein product: CSAMQRDRGTEAFF.

This clonotype was counted at least ten times. The DNA for the CDR3 is TGTGCCAGCAGCCGGCAGGTTCCCGAGCAGTACGTC. Amino acids: CASSRQVPEQYV. The V gene is TRBV13, the J gene TRBJ2-7; D is ambiguous. V was clipped by 5 bases and J by 6 bases, with 11 bases between them. The CDR3 is 12 amino acids. Per the germline V gene, CDR1 is PRHDT and CDR2 is FYEKMQ (reference sequence).

In this sample, this clonotype turned up many times. The chain joins TRBV18 to TRBJ2-4; tentatively, D is TRBD1 (5 bases). CDR1 is KGHSH and CDR2 is LQKENI in the germline V gene. This CDR3 region has 16 residues. Trimming pared 6 bases from V and 0 bases from J, leaving 15 bases between. CDR3 in DNA: TGTGCCAGCTCCCAGTCGGACAAAACAGCCAAAAACATTCAGTACTTC. Translating gives CASSQSDKTAKNIQYF.

This chain joins TRBV12-3 or TRBV12-4 and TRBJ2-6; D is ambiguous. Between the trimmed V and J ends, which lost 5 bases and 0 bases, there was a span of 8 bases. CDR3 length: 15 amino acids. The CDR3 protein is CASSLWSSGANVLTF. The CDR3 coding sequence is TGTGCCAGCAGTCTCTGGAGCTCTGGGGCCAACGTCCTGACTTTC.

This clonotype was counted ten times or more. This chain connects TRBV7-2 to TRBJ2-1; D is perhaps TRBD1 or TRBD2 (5 bases each). The CDR3 runs to 15 residues. V lost 5 bases, J lost 4 bases, and 15 bases lay in between. CDR1 and CDR2 (germline): SGHTA, FQGNSA. In DNA, the CDR3 is TGTGCCAGCAGCATTTCCGGGACGGAATACAATGAGCAGTTCTTC. This codes for CASSISGTEYNEQFF.

This clonotype was seen repeatedly, ten times or more. CDR3: CSVESTPYTEAFF. The CDR3 DNA sequence: TGCAGCGTTGAATCGACGCCTTACACTGAAGCTTTCTTT. The V and J genes are TRBV29-1 and TRBJ1-1; D unresolved. Germline V gene data show CDR1 as SQVTM and CDR2 as ANQGSEA. The CDR3 consists of 13 residues. V gave up 2 bases and J gave up 3 bases, with 10 bases separating them.

The sample holds many counts of this clonotype. This sequence joins TRBV12-3 or TRBV12-4 and TRBJ1-1; D unclear. The CDR3 runs to 13 residues. V was trimmed by 6 bases and J by 11 bases, leaving 19 bases between them. CDR3 nucleotide sequence: TGTGCCAGCAGCTCCCCAGACCCTCCGGAGGCTTTCTTT. Translation gives CASSSPDPPEAFF.

This clonotype is medium-sized by share. This chain joins TRBV3-1 and TRBJ2-7; D perhaps matches TRBD1 (5 bases). Germline CDR1 reads LGHDT; CDR2 reads YNNKEL (reference sequence). V was cut by 0 bases and J by 13 bases, with 16 bases left in between. The CDR3 contains 13 residues. The CDR3 DNA reads TGTGCCAGCAGCCAAGACGAGGCCAGGGCTTTCTACTTC. Amino acids: CASSQDEARAFYF.

Many counts were recorded for this clonotype. The CDR3 reads CASLTGGTEAFF. The CDR3 DNA reads TGTGCCAGCCTCACGGGGGGTACTGAAGCTTTCTTT. The chain is built from TRBV6-2 or TRBV6-3 and TRBJ1-1; TRBD1 might be the D (5 bases). The CDR3 totals 12 residues. Deletions cut 8 bases from V and 5 bases from J, with 12 bases between. Germline assignment: CDR1 MNHEY and CDR2 SVGEGT.

The sample holds many counts of this clonotype. V and J are TRBV6-1 and TRBJ1-2, with D unresolved. CDR3 length equals 15 residues. V lost 0 bases and J 0 bases, leaving 8 bases between the germline ends. Germline values: CDR1 MNHNS, CDR2 SASEGT. CDR3 in amino acids: CASSEAGPSNYGYTF. CDR3 nucleotides: TGTGCCAGCAGTGAAGCTGGACCTTCTAACTATGGCTACACCTTC.

This clonotype was seen many times. The V gene is TRBV25-1, the J gene TRBJ2-3, with D perhaps being TRBD1 or TRBD2 (5 bases each). V gave up 2 bases and J gave up 0 bases, with 15 bases separating them. Germline CDR1 MGHDK, CDR2 SYGVNS. This CDR3 has 17 residues. CDR3 region: CASSEPFGRESTDTQYF. Here the CDR3 DNA reads TGTGCCAGCAGTGAACCCTTTGGCAGGGAGAGCACAGATACGCAGTATTTT.

There are many counts of this clonotype. The rearrangement joins TRBV5-1 to TRBJ1-2; maybe TRBD1 (6 bases). Germline lookup yields CDR1 SGHRS and CDR2 YFSETQ. The CDR3 sequence is 14 residues long. The V end was cut by 0 bases, the J end by 3 bases, with 9 bases between. The CDR3 bases are TGCGCCAGCAGCTTGGGCGCAGGGGACTATGGCTACACCTTC. This codes for CASSLGAGDYGYTF.

This clonotype was seen repeatedly, ten times or more. This sequence joins TRBV10-3 and TRBJ2-5, with a weak D call TRBD2 (6 bases). Per the germline V gene, CDR1 is ENHRY and CDR2 is SYGVKD. Between the trimmed V and J ends, which lost 9 bases and 5 bases, there was a span of 19 bases. There are 14 residues in the CDR3. The DNA of the CDR3 is TGTGCCATTCGGGACTCTATCAAAACGGAGACCCAGTACTTC. This codes for CAIRDSIKTETQYF.

This clonotype was seen many times. The rearrangement joins TRBV9 to TRBJ2-1; TRBD1 might be the D (6 bases). V lost 4 bases to trimming and J lost 5 bases, with 16 bases between them. There are 15 residues in the CDR3. Germline V CDR1 and CDR2: SGDLS, YYNGEE. As DNA, the CDR3 is TGTGCCAGCAGCCCACGTTTGACAGGCGACAATGAGCAGTTCTTC. Amino acids: CASSPRLTGDNEQFF.

This clonotype was picked up many times. The J gene is TRBJ1-1, the V gene TRBV5-1; D unresolved. This CDR3 is 14 amino acids long. The germline gives CDR1 SGHRS, CDR2 YFSETQ. V was cut by 4 bases and J by 0 bases, with 10 bases left in between. CDR3 in amino acids: CASSKEKMNTEAFF. The CDR3 DNA reads TGCGCCAGCAGCAAGGAAAAAATGAACACTGAAGCTTTCTTT.

V usage is TRBV12-3 or TRBV12-4 and J usage is TRBJ1-2, with D tentatively TRBD1 (5 bases). Trimming cost V 5 bases and J 4 bases, with 8 bases left between them. CDR3 size: 12 residues. The CDR3: CASSRGVYGYTF. The DNA of the CDR3 is TGTGCCAGCAGTAGAGGGGTCTATGGCTACACCTTC.

At least ten counts were recorded for this clonotype. The gene calls are TRBV12-3 or TRBV12-4 and TRBJ1-5, with TRBD1 matching over 10 bases. The CDR3 spans 13 residues. Trimming at V came to 6 bases and at J to 5 bases, leaving 1 base not matched to a gene. The CDR3 DNA reads as TGTGCCAGCAGGGGGACAGGGGATCAGCCCCAGCATTTT. Translation gives CASRGTGDQPQHF.

This clonotype was counted many times. The chain is built from TRBV5-6 and TRBJ1-5; D remains unclear. Germline CDR1 and CDR2: SGHDT and YYEEEE. There are 14 residues in the CDR3. Trimming stripped 0 bases from V and 4 bases from J, with 8 bases between. This chain's CDR3 is CASSLGQSNQPQHF. The CDR3 bases are TGTGCCAGCAGCTTGGGGCAGTCTAATCAGCCCCAGCATTTT. The full variable domain, with the rest looked up from reference TRBV5-6 and TRBJ1-5, is DAGVTQSPTHLIKTRGQQVTLRCSPKSGHDTVSWYQQALGQGPQFIFQYYEEEERQRGNFPDRFSGHQFPNYSSELNVNALLLGDSALYLCASSLGQSNQPQHFGDGTRLSIL.

This clonotype came up many times. J is TRBJ2-3 and V is TRBV10-3; 10 nucleotides align to TRBD2. V shed 10 bases and J 2 bases; nucleotides not matched to a gene: 3. The germline V gene encodes CDR1 ENHRY and CDR2 SYGVKD. There are 13 residues in the CDR3. The CDR3 loop is CASSGGFTDTQYF. CDR3 nucleotide sequence: TGTGCCAGTAGCGGGGGGTTCACAGATACGCAGTATTTT.

This clonotype has ten or more counts. The CDR3 protein is CSARLPGSGAWVTDTQYF. CDR3 nucleotides: TGCAGTGCTAGGTTACCCGGGTCGGGGGCATGGGTGACAGATACGCAGTATTTT. V gene TRBV20-1 combines with J gene TRBJ2-3, with D perhaps being TRBD1 or TRBD2 (6 bases each). Germline V CDR1 and CDR2: DFQATT, SNEGSKA (reference sequence). The CDR3 length is 18 residues. Trimming stripped 3 bases from V and 3 bases from J, with 25 bases between.

The chain joins TRBV6-1 to TRBJ1-5, with D perhaps matching TRBD1 (5 bases). The CDR3 runs 17 residues. V shed 6 bases and J shed 0 bases, with 18 bases lying between them. The germline CDR1 and CDR2 sequences are MNHNS and SASEGT. The CDR3, as DNA: TGTGCCAGCAGCCCCCTCTCCAGGGCTCATAGCAATCAGCCCCAGCATTTT. Translating it yields CASSPLSRAHSNQPQHF.

This clonotype has ten or more counts. V and J are TRBV5-4 and TRBJ1-3; TRBD1 might be the D (5 bases). The germline V gene has CDR1 SGHNT and CDR2 YYREEE (reference sequence). There are 13 residues in the CDR3. V was clipped by 4 bases and J by 2 bases, with 7 bases between them. The CDR3 DNA reads TGTGCCAGCAGCGCGGGGGCTGGAAACACCATATATTTT. It translates to CASSAGAGNTIYF.

This clonotype was seen only a few times. The V call is TRBV15, the J call TRBJ1-5, with D unclear. This CDR3 is 18 amino acids long. The germline CDR1 and CDR2 sequences are LNHNV and YYDKDF (reference sequence). Trimming pared 2 bases from V and 7 bases from J, leaving 24 bases between. The CDR3 region is CATSRPDPNGGYWQPQHF. Written as DNA, the CDR3 is TGTGCCACCAGCAGACCGGACCCCAACGGAGGGTATTGGCAGCCCCAGCATTTT.

This clonotype was found many times. This chain uses TRBV12-3 or TRBV12-4 with TRBJ2-3; weak D call: TRBD2 (5 bases). CDR3 length: 13 amino acids. Trimming removed 4 bases from V and 0 bases from J, with 5 bases in between. For the CDR3, the DNA is TGTGCCAGCAGTTGGACTAGCACAGATACGCAGTATTTT. Its translation is CASSWTSTDTQYF.

This clonotype was detected many times. The chain uses TRBV18 and TRBJ1-3, with TRBD1 as a possible D gene (6 bases). There are 16 residues in the CDR3. Looked up from germline, CDR1 is KGHSH and CDR2 is LQKENI. V was shortened by 3 bases and J by 0 bases, with 12 bases between the two germline ends. The CDR3 here is CASSPRQDPSGNTIYF. CDR3 nucleotide sequence: TGTGCCAGCTCACCCAGACAGGACCCCTCTGGAAACACCATATATTTT.

This clonotype was seen ten or more times. The chain couples TRBV20-1 to TRBJ2-7, with D possibly TRBD2 on 6 matching bases. CDR3 length equals 14 residues. Germline V gene sequence: CDR1 DFQATT, CDR2 SNEGSKA (reference sequence). V dropped 1 base and J dropped 1 base, with 11 bases sitting between them. This CDR3 reads CSARVGTPSYEQYV. The CDR3 DNA follows: TGCAGTGCTAGAGTTGGGACTCCTTCCTACGAGCAGTACGTC.

This clonotype was seen many times. The V call is TRBV7-9, the J call TRBJ2-4; 8 nucleotides align to TRBD1. Germline V gives CDR1 SEHNR, CDR2 FQNEAQ (reference sequence). The CDR3 spans 15 residues. Trimming took 7 bases from V and 9 from J; bases not matched to a gene: 14. CDR3 amino acids: CASTRKQGGMGIQYF. The DNA of the CDR3 is TGTGCCAGCACCCGTAAACAGGGGGGAATGGGCATTCAGTACTTC.

This clonotype came up many times. The chain has TRBV29-1 and TRBJ1-4, with D uncertain. Looked up from germline, CDR1 is SQVTM and CDR2 is ANQGSEA. The CDR3 covers 12 residues. The germline V and J ends were trimmed by 7 bases and 8 bases, with 14 bases remaining between them. CDR3 nucleotide sequence: TGCAGCGCGGGAGGAAAAGGAGAAAAACTGTTTTTT. Amino acids: CSAGGKGEKLFF.

This clonotype appeared many times. The V gene is TRBV6-2 or TRBV6-3, the J gene TRBJ1-2; tentatively, D is TRBD1 (5 bases). The CDR3 contains 11 residues. Germline values: CDR1 MNHEY, CDR2 SVGEGT. Deletions cut 4 bases from V and 8 bases from J, with 8 bases between. The CDR3 is CASSSRGGYTF. The CDR3 coding sequence is TGTGCCAGCAGTTCTAGGGGAGGCTACACCTTC.